This entry features one TCR beta chain sequence. Clinical history as reported by participants underpinned cohort assignment. The assay was immunoSEQ multiplex PCR, and TCRdb's table has in-frame clones only and misses some. The sample records 110,000 to 150,000 clones, 70% to 90% being singletons. These data come from a study of blood T cell repertoires in COVID-19. The germline V gene encodes CDR1 KGHDR and CDR2 SFDVKD. With 5 bases removed from V and 4 bases from J, the gap between germline ends came to 14 bases. The CDR3 has 14 residues. This chain joins TRBV24-1 and TRBJ2-7; D is perhaps TRBD2 (7 bases). This sequence was found in a man aged 50-59 years who had recovered from COVID-19. Input material: PBMCs or T cells enriched from blood (not recorded which). CDR3 protein: CATSAAGAIYEQYF. CDR3 nucleotides: TGTGCCACCAGTGCCGCGGGGGCCATTTACGAGCAGTACTTC.